One and the same sample provided the 7 T cell receptor beta chains below, sequenced in a study of T cell changes during pregnancy in multiple sclerosis. Repertoires were generated with immunoSEQ multiplex PCR, while TCRdb's copy carries only in-frame clones and drops some. The profile shows about 98,000 clones, around 92% of them singletons. Sequenced here: peripheral blood, sampled after pregnancy. The origin of the receptors is a female donor in good health, enrolled as a control in a pregnancy study.

The gene calls are TRBV7-6 and TRBJ1-2; TRBD1 might be the D (5 bases). The CDR3 is 13 residues long. The germline gives CDR1 SGHVS, CDR2 FNYEAQ. V was cut by 4 bases and J by 8 bases, with 14 bases left in between. CDR3 sequence: CASSSFPGQGYTF. The CDR3 nucleotides are TGTGCCAGCAGCTCATTTCCAGGGCAGGGCTACACCTTC.

This chain joins TRBV30 and TRBJ2-1; 9 bases are a match to TRBD1. CDR1 and CDR2 from the germline V gene are GTSNPN and SVGIG (reference sequence). V gave up 2 bases and J gave up 9 bases; unmatched junction bases: 8. This CDR3 region has 14 residues. CDR3 protein: CAWSFGTGRVEQFF. CDR3 nucleotide sequence: TGTGCCTGGAGTTTCGGGACAGGGCGAGTTGAGCAGTTCTTC. Full variable domain (missing parts from reference TRBV30 and TRBJ2-1): SQTIHQWPATLVQPVGSPLSLECTVEGTSNPNLYWYRQAAGRGLQLLFYSVGIGQISSEVPQNLSASRPQDRQFILSSKKLLLSDSGFYLCAWSFGTGRVEQFFGPGTRLTVL.

This clone came up once. This chain connects TRBV4-1 to TRBJ2-5, with a tentative D call TRBD1 (5 bases). V lost 2 bases and J 5 bases, leaving 12 bases between the germline ends. In germline, CDR1 is MGHRA, CDR2 YSYEKL. The CDR3 is 14 amino acids. In nucleotides, the CDR3 is TGCGCCAGCAGCCAAACCAGGGTCCTGGAGACCCAGTACTTC. It is translated as CASSQTRVLETQYF.

V and J are TRBV4-1 and TRBJ2-1; the D is unclear. V was cut by 0 bases and J by 0 bases, with 12 bases left in between. The CDR3 covers 17 residues. In germline, CDR1 is MGHRA, CDR2 YSYEKL. In DNA form, the CDR3 reads TGCGCCAGCAGCCAAGATCCCCCAGGCCTCTCCTACAATGAGCAGTTCTTC. Protein: CASSQDPPGLSYNEQFF.

The chain links TRBV5-1 to TRBJ1-2; no reliable D call. Trimming removed 0 bases from V and 3 bases from J, with 12 bases in between. Germline CDR1 SGHRS, CDR2 YFSETQ. This CDR3 contains 15 residues. The CDR3 loop reads CASSLARNRYYGYTF. CDR3 DNA: TGCGCCAGCAGCTTGGCGCGCAACCGATACTATGGCTACACCTTC.

This chain connects TRBV7-9 to TRBJ2-7, with a weak D call TRBD2 (6 bases). Germline assignment: CDR1 SEHNR and CDR2 FQNEAQ (reference sequence). The CDR3 is made up of 12 amino acids. Trimming took 6 bases from V and 5 from J, leaving 11 bases between them. This CDR3 is CASRGLADEQYF. In DNA form, the CDR3 reads TGTGCCAGCAGGGGCTTAGCGGACGAGCAGTACTTC.

The chain links TRBV9 to TRBJ2-7; 13 bases fit TRBD2. The V gene end was trimmed by 3 bases and the J gene end by 7 bases; junction bases not matched to a gene: 13. Germline V gene lookup returns CDR1 SGDLS and CDR2 YYNGEE. The length of the CDR3 is 17 residues. Here the CDR3 DNA reads TGTGCCAGCAGCGCCCGACCTGGGACTAGCGGGGCTGATGAGCAGTACTTC. Protein: CASSARPGTSGADEQYF.